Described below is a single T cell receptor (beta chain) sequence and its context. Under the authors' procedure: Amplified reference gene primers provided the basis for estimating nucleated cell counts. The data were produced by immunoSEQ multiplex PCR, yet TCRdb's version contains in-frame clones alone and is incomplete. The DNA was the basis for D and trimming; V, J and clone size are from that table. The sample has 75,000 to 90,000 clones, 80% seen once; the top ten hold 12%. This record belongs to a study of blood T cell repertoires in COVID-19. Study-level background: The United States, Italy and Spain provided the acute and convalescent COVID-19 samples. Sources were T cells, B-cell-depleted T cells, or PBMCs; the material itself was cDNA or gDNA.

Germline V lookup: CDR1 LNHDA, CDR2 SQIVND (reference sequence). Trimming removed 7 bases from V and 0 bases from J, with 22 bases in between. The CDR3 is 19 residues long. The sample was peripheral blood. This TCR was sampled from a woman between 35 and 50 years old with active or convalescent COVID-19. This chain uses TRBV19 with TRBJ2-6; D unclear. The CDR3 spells CASTPLALSPSSGANVLTF. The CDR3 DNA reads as TGTGCCAGTACCCCTTTAGCATTGAGCCCAAGCTCTGGGGCCAACGTCCTGACTTTC.